This T cell receptor beta chain appears in the sequencing data of a study of post-analysis software for immune sequencing data (dated by TCRdb to the mid-2010s). Context from the whole study: Relapsing-remitting, secondary progressive and progressive-relapsing multiple sclerosis were recorded as disease courses, and subtype annotation was lacking for some patients. Patient repertoires were compared against some twelve previously published healthy control repertoires from donors aged roughly 6 to 25 years. A subset of samples was prepared in parallel using single-end sample barcoding, then pooled and co-amplified after Illumina adapter ligation. Overall study outcomes, separate from this receptor: Direct clustering with F measure showed strong co-clustering of samples prepared in the same batch, prompting a batch-effect correction. Patients showed significantly higher frequencies than controls for a handful of TRBV segments, among them TRBV5-6, TRBV5-1 and TRBV20-1. The control group was slightly older than the multiple sclerosis patient group. Normalized Chao1 diversity was significantly lower in multiple sclerosis patients than controls, suggesting substantial peripheral T-cell clonal expansion.

The library was obtained by PCR. The reads were generated on an Illumina HiSeq 2500. To reduce PCR and sequencing biases, unique molecular identifiers were built into the TCR beta cDNA libraries. Some 500,000 cDNA molecules were obtained per 1 to 10 million input T cells, so each molecule approximated one T cell. The patient libraries were prepared and sequenced using the same protocol as the earlier healthy control dataset. Within a given batch, samples were prepared together, multiplexed and sequenced on the same HiSeq lane. The study's processing was this. MIGEC was used to process the raw barcoded reads, and molecular identifier groups with only a single read were discarded before consensus assembly and CDR3 extraction. VDJtools was used for post-analysis of the clonotype tables, and diversity was normalized by down-sampling every dataset to the size of the smallest sample. To correct batch-related cross-sample contamination, repertoire overlap clustering matched CDR3 amino acid sequences but not nucleotide sequences. TCRdb ran its own pipeline on the public reads, namely fastp trimming at Q25 and MiXCR clone calling, and kept in-frame beta chains. Each entry merges the rows of one CDR3 protein and shows their most common DNA and genes. The V and J calls come from TCRdb's annotation, not from the publication. The sample table holds fewer than 900,000 distinct CDR3 sequences, of which 46% were seen once. 4.9% of the sample is in the top ten clones.

A remark on this clonotype: Its antigen specificity is not known. No base quality information exists; no much larger clone differs at one position.

The junction carries 10 bases between V and J, which are trimmed by 6 bases and 5 bases respectively. Based on the germline V gene (reference sequence), the CDR1 and CDR2 sequences are DFQATT and SNEGSKA. The CDR3 starts with the cysteine, ends with the phenylalanine, and has 11 residues. Of the read, only the CDR3 DNA is kept; its 33 bases are in frame from base 1. To demonstrate the VDJtools post-analysis software, the study profiled TCR beta repertoires from the peripheral blood of approximately twelve young patients with multiple sclerosis. Multiple sclerosis patients were children and adolescents aged roughly 6 to 17 years.

The rearrangement combines TRBV20-1 with TRBJ1-1; TRBD1 is a possible D gene, resting on 6 matching bases. The sequencing input was blood. This TCR came from a girl aged 10 to 17 with multiple sclerosis. The base sequence is TGCAGTGCCGAGGGGGGGACTGAAGCTTTCTTT. Its product reads: CSAEGGTEAFF.